The table lists the clone carrying this T cell receptor (beta chain) with a count of one. Here immunoSEQ multiplex PCR was the method, and the copy in TCRdb shows in-frame clones only, minus some. The sample comprises 65,000 to 80,000 clones, less than 90% of which are singletons, and over 2% rests with the top ten. This sample is drawn from a study of OX40 agonist ivuxolimab in advanced cancers. The CDR3 runs to 17 residues. Trimming removed 0 bases from V and 4 bases from J, with 18 bases in between. Germline V gene lookup returns CDR1 LNHNV and CDR2 YYDKDF (reference sequence). The source is an adult with an advanced solid tumor such as melanoma, head and neck, liver or kidney cancer. The chain recombines TRBV15 with TRBJ1-2, with a weak D call TRBD1 (5 bases). The sample in question was CD4+ or CD8+ T cells sorted from blood, obtained in a trial of the OX40 agonist ivuxolimab. The CDR3 here is CATSRDLASGRFYGYTF. DNA of the CDR3: TGTGCCACCAGCAGAGATCTGGCCTCGGGGCGGTTCTATGGCTACACCTTC.